A selection of T cell receptor beta chains follows, all from one sample in a study of T-cell memory formation after mild COVID-19. TCRdb re-called the 5' RACE reads through MiXCR, storing one row per CDR3 protein. Of roughly 450,000 distinct CDR3 sequences in the sample, over 15% are singletons; the top ten hold 9% to 15%. The material sequenced was PBMCs or a T cell subset sorted from them (not recorded which). These receptors all come from an adult woman who had mild COVID-19 (a few samples of this study predate the infection). Cell type and time point are not known. CDR3s include the opening cysteine and the closing phenylalanine or tryptophan. The D gene is left open where the match is weak.

D | V | CDR3
TRBD2 | TRBV11-1 | CASTPPSGRANEQFF
. | TRBV18 | CASSYQGPNYGYTF
. | TRBV6-2/TRBV6-3 | CASSYSTSDTQYF
. | TRBV24-1 | CATSVADGKRSQHF
. | TRBV20-1 | CSARDFSDYEQYF
. | TRBV10-3 | CAISEESHNSGANVLTF
. | TRBV5-6 | CASQPRVGTEAFF
. | TRBV12-3/TRBV12-4 | CASSLEGQGPYNEQFF
. | TRBV7-9 | CASSYPLGGRETQYF
. | TRBV7-9 | CASSLPGLALEAQYF
TRBD1 | TRBV27 | CASSLQGADGELFF
. | TRBV20-1 | CSARDSAGAQPQHF
TRBD2 | TRBV7-9 | CASSLRAGGNGNEQFF
. | TRBV5-1 | CASRVLPGLANYEQYF
TRBD1 | TRBV4-1 | CASSPDRGLAFF
TRBD1 | TRBV7-2 | CASSLEAGGWYEQYF
. | TRBV7-9 | CASSSRALGPTKETQYF